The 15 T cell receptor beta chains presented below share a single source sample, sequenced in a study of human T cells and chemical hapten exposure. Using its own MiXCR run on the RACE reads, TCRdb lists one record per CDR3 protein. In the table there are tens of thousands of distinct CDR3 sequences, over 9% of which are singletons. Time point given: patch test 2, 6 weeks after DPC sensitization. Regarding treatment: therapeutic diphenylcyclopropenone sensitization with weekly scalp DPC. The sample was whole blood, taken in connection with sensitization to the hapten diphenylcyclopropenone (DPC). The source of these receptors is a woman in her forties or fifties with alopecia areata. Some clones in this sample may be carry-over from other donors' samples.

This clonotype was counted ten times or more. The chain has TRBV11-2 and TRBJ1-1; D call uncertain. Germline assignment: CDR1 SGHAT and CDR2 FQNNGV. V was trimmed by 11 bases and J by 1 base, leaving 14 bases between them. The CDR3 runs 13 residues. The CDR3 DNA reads TGTGCCTCCGGGGAGGGCTGGAACACTGAAGCTTTCTTT. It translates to CASGEGWNTEAFF.

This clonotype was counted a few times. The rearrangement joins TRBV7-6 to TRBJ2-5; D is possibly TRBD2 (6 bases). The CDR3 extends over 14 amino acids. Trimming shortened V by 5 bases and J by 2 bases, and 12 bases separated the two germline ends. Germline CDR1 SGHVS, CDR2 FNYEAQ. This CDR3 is CASSHYSGQETQYF. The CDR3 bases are TGTGCCAGCAGCCATTATAGCGGTCAAGAGACCCAGTACTTC. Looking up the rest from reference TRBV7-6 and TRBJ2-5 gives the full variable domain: GAGVSQSPRYKVTKRGQDVALRCDPISGHVSLYWYRQALGQGPEFLTYFNYEAQQDKSGLPNDRFSAERPEGSISTLTIQRTEQRDSAMYRCASSHYSGQETQYFGPGTRLLVL.

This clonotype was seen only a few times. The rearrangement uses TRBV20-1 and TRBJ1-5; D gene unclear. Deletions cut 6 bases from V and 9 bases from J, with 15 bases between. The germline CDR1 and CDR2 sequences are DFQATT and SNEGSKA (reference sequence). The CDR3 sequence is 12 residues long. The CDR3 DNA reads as TGCAGTGCCCCCACTCGGCGGGGGCCCCAGCATTTT. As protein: CSAPTRRGPQHF.

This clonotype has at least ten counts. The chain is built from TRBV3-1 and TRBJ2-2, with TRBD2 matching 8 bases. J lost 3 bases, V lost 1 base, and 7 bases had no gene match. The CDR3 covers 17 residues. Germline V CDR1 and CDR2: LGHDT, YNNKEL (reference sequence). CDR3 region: CASSQAELAGYTGELFF. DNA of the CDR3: TGTGCCAGCAGCCAAGCGGAGCTAGCGGGTTACACCGGGGAGCTGTTTTTT. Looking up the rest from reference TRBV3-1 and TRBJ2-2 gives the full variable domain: DTAVSQTPKYLVTQMGNDKSIKCEQNLGHDTMYWYKQDSKKFLKIMFSYNNKELIINETVPNRFSPKSPDKAHLNLHINSLELGDSAVYFCASSQAELAGYTGELFFGEGSRLTVL.

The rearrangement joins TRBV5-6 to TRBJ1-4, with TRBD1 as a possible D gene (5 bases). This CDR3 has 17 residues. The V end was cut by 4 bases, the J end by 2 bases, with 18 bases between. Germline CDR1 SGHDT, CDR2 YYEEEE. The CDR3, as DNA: TGTGCCAGCAGCCCCCTGCGGGGGAGCGGTACTAATGAAAAACTGTTTTTT. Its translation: CASSPLRGSGTNEKLFF.

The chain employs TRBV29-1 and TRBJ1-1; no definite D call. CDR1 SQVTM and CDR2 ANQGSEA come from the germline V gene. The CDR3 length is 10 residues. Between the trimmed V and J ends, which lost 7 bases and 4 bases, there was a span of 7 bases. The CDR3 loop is CSGATTEAFF. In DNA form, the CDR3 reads TGCAGCGGTGCTACCACTGAAGCTTTCTTT. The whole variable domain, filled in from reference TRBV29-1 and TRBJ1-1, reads SAVISQKPSRDICQRGTSLTIQCQVDSQVTMMFWYRQQPGQSLTLIATANQGSEATYESGFVIDKFPISRPNLTFSTLTVSNMSPEDSSIYLCSGATTEAFFGQGTRLTVV.

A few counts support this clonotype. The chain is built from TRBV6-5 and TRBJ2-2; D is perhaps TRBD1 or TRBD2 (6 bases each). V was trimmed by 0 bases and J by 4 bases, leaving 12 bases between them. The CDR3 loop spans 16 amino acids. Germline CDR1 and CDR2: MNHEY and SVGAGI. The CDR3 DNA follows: TGTGCCAGCAGTTACTCGTGGGGGGCAAGCACCGGGGAGCTGTTTTTT. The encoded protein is CASSYSWGASTGELFF.

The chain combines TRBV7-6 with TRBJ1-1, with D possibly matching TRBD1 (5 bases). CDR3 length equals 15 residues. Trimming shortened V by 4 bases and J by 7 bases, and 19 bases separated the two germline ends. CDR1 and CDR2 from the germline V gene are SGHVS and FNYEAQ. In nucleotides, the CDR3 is TGTGCCAGCAGCTCTCTCGGAGGACACACGGTTGAAGCTTTCTTT. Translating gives CASSSLGGHTVEAFF.

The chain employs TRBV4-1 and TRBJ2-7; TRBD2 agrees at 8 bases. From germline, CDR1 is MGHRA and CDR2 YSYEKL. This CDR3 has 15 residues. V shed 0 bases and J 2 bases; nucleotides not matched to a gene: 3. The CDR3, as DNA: TGCGCCAGCAGCCAAGATCCGGGAGGGCCCTACGAGCAGTACTTC. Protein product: CASSQDPGGPYEQYF.

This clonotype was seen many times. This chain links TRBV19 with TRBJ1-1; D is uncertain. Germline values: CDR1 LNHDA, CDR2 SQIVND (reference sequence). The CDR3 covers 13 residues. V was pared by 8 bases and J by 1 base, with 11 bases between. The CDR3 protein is CASSSTANTEAFF. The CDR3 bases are TGTGCCAGTTCCTCCACCGCGAACACTGAAGCTTTCTTT. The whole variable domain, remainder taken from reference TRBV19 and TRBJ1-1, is DGGITQSPKYLFRKEGQNVTLSCEQNLNHDAMYWYRQDPGQGLRLIYYSQIVNDFQKGDIAEGYSVSREKKESFPLTVTSAQKNPTAFYLCASSSTANTEAFFGQGTRLTVV.

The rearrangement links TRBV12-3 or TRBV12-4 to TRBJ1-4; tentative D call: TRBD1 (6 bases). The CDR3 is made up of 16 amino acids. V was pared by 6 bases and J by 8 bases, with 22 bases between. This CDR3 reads CASSLRGGGQNEKLFF. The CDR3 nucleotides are TGTGCCAGCAGCCTACGAGGGGGAGGTCAGAACGAAAAACTGTTTTTT.

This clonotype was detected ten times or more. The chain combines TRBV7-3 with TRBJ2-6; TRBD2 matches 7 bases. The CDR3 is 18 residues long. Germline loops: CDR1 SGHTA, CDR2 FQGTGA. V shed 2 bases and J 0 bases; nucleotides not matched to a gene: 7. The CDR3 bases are TGTGCCAGCAGCTTAGGGCTAGCGGAGATCTCTGGGGCCAACGTCCTGACTTTC. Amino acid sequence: CASSLGLAEISGANVLTF.

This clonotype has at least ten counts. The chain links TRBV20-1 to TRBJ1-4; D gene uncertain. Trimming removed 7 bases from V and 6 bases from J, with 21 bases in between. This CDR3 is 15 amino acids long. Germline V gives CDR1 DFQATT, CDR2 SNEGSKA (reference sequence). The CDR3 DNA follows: TGCAGTGTGGGCAGAGGCCAGTTATCGGATGAAAAACTGTTTTTT. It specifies CSVGRGQLSDEKLFF.

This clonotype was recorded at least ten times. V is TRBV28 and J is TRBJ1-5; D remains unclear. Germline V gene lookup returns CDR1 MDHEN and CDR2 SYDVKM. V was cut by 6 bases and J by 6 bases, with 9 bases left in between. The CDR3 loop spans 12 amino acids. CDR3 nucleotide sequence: TGTGCCAGCAGCCCCCTTCTTCAGCCCCAGCATTTT. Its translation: CASSPLLQPQHF.

CDR3 sequence (DNA): TGCGCCAGCAGCTTGGCGGGGGAAGAGCAAGAGACCCAGTACTTC. The encoded protein is CASSLAGEEQETQYF. The chain carries TRBV5-1 and TRBJ2-5, with D tentatively TRBD2 (6 bases). Germline V lookup: CDR1 SGHRS, CDR2 YFSETQ. V shed 0 bases and J shed 2 bases, with 11 bases lying between them. CDR3 length: 15 amino acids.